This TCR beta chain was recovered during a study of spatial heterogeneity in lung cancer. The sample's time point: sample taken at primary tumor resection. Tumor, nontumor lung or frozen PBMC supplied whole RNA that was sequenced unsorted. Broader study findings: Tumor mutation count correlated with how many alpha and beta TCRs expanded intratumorally.

TCR cDNA molecules each had a unique molecular identifier. TCRdb re-called the 5' RACE reads through MiXCR, storing one row per CDR3 protein. This table has about 2,600 distinct CDR3 sequences, 7% to 8% appearing once. This clonotype is classed as medium-sized (0.01 to 0.1%). Its antigen is unidentified. This sequence was found in a female donor with early-stage non-small cell lung cancer. Sequenced here: lung tumor tissue, sampled at surgery.

The CDR3 loop is CASKPRGSTDTQYF. In nucleotides, the CDR3 is TGTGCCAGCAAGCCCAGGGGGAGCACAGATACGCAGTATTTT. V is TRBV7-9 and J is TRBJ2-3, with 7 nucleotides matching TRBD1. Germline V gene data show CDR1 as SEHNR and CDR2 as FQNEAQ (reference sequence). Germline trimming cut 7 bases from V and 0 bases from J; bases unmatched to any gene: 4. The CDR3 sequence is 14 residues long.